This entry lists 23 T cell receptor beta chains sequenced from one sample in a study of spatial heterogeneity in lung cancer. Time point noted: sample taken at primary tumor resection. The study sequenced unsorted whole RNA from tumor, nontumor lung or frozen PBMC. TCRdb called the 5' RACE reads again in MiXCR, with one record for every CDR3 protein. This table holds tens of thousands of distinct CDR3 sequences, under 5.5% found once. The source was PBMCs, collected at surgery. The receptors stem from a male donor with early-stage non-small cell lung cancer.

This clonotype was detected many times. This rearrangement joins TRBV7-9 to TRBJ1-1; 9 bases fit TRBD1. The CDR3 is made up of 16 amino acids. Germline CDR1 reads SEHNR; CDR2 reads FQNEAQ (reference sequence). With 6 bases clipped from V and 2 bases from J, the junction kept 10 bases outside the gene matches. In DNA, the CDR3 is TGTGCCAGCAGTTCCACCGGGACAGGGATTAACACTGAAGCTTTCTTT. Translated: CASSSTGTGINTEAFF. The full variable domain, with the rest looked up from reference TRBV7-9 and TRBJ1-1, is DTGVSQNPRHKITKRGQNVTFRCDPISEHNRLYWYRQTLGQGPEFLTYFQNEAQLEKSRLLSDRFSAERPKGSFSTLEIQRTEQGDSAMYLCASSSTGTGINTEAFFGQGTRLTVV.

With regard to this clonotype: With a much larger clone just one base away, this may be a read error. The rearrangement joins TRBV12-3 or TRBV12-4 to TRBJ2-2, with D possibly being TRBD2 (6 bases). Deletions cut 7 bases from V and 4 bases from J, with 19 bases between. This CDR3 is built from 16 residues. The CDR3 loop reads CASTQGVAGSTGELFF. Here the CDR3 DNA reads TGTGCCAGCACCCAAGGGGTCGCGGGGAGCACCGGGGAGCTGTTTTTT.

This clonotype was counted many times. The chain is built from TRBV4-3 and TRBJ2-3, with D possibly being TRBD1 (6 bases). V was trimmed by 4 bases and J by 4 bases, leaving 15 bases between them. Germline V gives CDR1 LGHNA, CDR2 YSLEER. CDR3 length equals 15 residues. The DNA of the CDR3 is TGCGCCAGCAGCCTTATAGGGAAGGGGGCAGATACGCAGTATTTT. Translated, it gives CASSLIGKGADTQYF.

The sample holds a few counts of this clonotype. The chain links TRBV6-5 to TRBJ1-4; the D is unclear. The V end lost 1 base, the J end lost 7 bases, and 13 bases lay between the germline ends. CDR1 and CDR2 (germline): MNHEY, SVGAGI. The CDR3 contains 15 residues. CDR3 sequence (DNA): TGTGCCAGCAGTTACTTCGGAGGAAGGGTTGAAAAACTGTTTTTT. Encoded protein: CASSYFGGRVEKLFF.

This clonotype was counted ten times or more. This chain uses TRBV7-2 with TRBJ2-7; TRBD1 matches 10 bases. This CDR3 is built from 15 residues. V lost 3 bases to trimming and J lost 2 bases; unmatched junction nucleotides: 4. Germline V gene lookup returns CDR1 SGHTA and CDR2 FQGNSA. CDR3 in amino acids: CASSFDGTGAYEQYF. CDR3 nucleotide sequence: TGTGCCAGCAGCTTTGACGGGACAGGGGCCTACGAGCAGTACTTC.

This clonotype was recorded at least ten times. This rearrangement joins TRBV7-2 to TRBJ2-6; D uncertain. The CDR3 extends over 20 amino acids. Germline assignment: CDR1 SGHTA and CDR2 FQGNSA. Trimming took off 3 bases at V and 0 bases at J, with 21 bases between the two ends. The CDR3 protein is CASSFRHSVADRSGANVLTF. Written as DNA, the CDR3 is TGTGCCAGCAGCTTTCGCCATTCGGTGGCGGACCGCTCTGGGGCCAACGTCCTGACTTTC. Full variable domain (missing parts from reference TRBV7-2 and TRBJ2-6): GAGVSQSPSNKVTEKGKDVELRCDPISGHTALYWYRQSLGQGLEFLIYFQGNSAPDKSGLPSDRFSAERTGGSVSTLTIQRTQQEDSAVYLCASSFRHSVADRSGANVLTFGAGSRLTVL.

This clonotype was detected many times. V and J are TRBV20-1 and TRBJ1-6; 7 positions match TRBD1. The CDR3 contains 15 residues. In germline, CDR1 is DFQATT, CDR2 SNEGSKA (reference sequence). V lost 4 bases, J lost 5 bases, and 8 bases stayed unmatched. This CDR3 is CSATPQGWDNSPLHF. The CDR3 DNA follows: TGCAGTGCTACCCCACAGGGGTGGGATAATTCACCCCTCCACTTT.

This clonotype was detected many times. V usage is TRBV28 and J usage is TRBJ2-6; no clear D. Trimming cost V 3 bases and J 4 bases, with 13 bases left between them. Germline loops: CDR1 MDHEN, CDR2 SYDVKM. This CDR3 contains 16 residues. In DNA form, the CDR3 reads TGTGCCAGCAGTTTTACTCTTGGAGCAGGGGCCAACGTCCTGACTTTC. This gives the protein CASSFTLGAGANVLTF.

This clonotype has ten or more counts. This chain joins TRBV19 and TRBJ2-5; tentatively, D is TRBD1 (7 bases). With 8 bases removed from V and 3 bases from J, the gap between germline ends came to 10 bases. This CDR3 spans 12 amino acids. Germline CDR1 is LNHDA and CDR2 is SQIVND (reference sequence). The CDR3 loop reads CASGRGEETQYF. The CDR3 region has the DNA TGTGCCAGTGGCAGGGGGGAAGAGACCCAGTACTTC.

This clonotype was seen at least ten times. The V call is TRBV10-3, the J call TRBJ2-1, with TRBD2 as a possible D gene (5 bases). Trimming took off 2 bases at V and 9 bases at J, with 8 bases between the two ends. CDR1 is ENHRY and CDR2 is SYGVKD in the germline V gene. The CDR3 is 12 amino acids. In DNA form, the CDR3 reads TGTGCCATCAGTGAGACTAGATTTGAGCAGTTCTTC. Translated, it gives CAISETRFEQFF.

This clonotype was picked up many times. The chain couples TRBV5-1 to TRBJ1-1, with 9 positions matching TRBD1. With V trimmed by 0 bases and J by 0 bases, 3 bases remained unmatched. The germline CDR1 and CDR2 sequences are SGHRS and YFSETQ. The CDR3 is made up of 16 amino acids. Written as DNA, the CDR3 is TGCGCCAGCAGCTTGGACAGGGGGCTGGTGAACACTGAAGCTTTCTTT. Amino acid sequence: CASSLDRGLVNTEAFF.

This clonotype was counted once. The CDR3 DNA reads TGCAGTGATCGCCCCCTCCTTGGGGGGCATAATTCACCCCTCCACTTT. Encoded protein: CSDRPLLGGHNSPLHF. This chain links TRBV20-1 with TRBJ1-6; D might be TRBD1 (6 bases). Germline lookup yields CDR1 DFQATT and CDR2 SNEGSKA (reference sequence). The CDR3 is 16 residues long. Trimming took 7 bases from V and 5 from J, leaving 21 bases between them.

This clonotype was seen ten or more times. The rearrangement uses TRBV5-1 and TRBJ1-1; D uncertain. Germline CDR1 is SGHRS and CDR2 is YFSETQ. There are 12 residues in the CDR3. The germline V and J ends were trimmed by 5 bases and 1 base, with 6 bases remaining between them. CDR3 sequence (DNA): TGCGCCAGCAGTCCCGGGAACACTGAAGCTTTCTTT. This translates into CASSPGNTEAFF.

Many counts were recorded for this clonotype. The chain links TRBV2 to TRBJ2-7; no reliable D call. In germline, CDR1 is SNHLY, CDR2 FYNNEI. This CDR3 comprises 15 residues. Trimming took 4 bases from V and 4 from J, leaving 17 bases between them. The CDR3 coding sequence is TGTGCCAGCAGTGGTTCCGGACGCATCGGGTACGAGCAGTACTTC. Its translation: CASSGSGRIGYEQYF. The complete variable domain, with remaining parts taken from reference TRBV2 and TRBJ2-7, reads EPEVTQTPSHQVTQMGQEVILRCVPISNHLYFYWYRQILGQKVEFLVSFYNNEISEKSEIFDDQFSVERPDGSNFTLKIRSTKLEDSAMYFCASSGSGRIGYEQYFGPGTRLTVT.

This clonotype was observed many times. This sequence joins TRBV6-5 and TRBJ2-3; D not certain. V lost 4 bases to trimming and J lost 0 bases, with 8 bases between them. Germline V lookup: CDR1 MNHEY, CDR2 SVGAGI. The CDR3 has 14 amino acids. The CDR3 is CASSLGGSTDTQYF. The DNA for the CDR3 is TGTGCCAGCAGTTTGGGCGGAAGCACAGATACGCAGTATTTT.

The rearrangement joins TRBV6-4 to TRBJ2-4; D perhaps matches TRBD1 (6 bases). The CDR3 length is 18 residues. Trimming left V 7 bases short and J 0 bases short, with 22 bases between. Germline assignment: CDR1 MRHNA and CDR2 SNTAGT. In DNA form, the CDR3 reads TGTGCCAGCATGACTTGGGGGACACGGCAAGCAGCCAAAAACATTCAGTACTTC. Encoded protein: CASMTWGTRQAAKNIQYF.

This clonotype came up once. The CDR3 DNA reads TGCAGCGTTCAGACCAGGGGCAAAAACATTCAGTACTTC. Amino acid sequence: CSVQTRGKNIQYF. The chain joins TRBV29-1 to TRBJ2-4, with TRBD1 as a possible D gene (6 bases). Germline CDR1 reads SQVTM; CDR2 reads ANQGSEA. This CDR3 is 13 amino acids long. V lost 5 bases and J 3 bases, leaving 11 bases between the germline ends. The complete variable domain, with remaining parts taken from reference TRBV29-1 and TRBJ2-4, reads SAVISQKPSRDICQRGTSLTIQCQVDSQVTMMFWYRQQPGQSLTLIATANQGSEATYESGFVIDKFPISRPNLTFSTLTVSNMSPEDSSIYLCSVQTRGKNIQYFGAGTRLSVL.

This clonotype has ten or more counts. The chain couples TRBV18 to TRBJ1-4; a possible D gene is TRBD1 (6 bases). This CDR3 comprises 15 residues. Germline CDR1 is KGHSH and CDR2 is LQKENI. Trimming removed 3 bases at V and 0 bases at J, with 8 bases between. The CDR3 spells CASSPRQATNEKLFF. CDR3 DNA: TGTGCCAGCTCACCCCGACAGGCAACTAATGAAAAACTGTTTTTT.

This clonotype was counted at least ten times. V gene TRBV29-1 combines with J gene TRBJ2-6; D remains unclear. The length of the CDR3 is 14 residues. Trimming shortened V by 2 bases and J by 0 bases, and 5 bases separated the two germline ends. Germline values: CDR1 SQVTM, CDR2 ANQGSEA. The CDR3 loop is CSVEKSSGANVLTF. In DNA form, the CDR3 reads TGCAGCGTTGAAAAGAGCTCTGGGGCCAACGTCCTGACTTTC.

This CDR3 reads CASSLAGTSREQFF. CDR3 in DNA: TGTGCCAGCAGCTTAGCCGGGACTAGCCGCGAGCAGTTCTTC. V is TRBV7-2 and J is TRBJ2-1, with TRBD2 matching over 9 bases. This CDR3 contains 14 residues. CDR1 and CDR2 from the germline V gene are SGHTA and FQGNSA. V lost 0 bases and J lost 10; bases outside the gene matches: 4.

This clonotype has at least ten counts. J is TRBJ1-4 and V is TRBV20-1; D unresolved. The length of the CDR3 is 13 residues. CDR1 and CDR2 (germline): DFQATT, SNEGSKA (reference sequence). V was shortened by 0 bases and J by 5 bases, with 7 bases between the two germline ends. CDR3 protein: CSARDGPNEKLFF. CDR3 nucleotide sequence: TGCAGTGCTAGAGACGGCCCAAATGAAAAACTGTTTTTT.

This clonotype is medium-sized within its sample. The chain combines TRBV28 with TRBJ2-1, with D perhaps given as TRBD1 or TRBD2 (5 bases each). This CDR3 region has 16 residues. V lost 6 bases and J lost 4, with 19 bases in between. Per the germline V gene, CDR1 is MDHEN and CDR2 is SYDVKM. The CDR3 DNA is TGTGCCAGCAGCCTCATCGGGGCAGAGCTATACAATGAGCAGTTCTTC. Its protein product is CASSLIGAELYNEQFF.

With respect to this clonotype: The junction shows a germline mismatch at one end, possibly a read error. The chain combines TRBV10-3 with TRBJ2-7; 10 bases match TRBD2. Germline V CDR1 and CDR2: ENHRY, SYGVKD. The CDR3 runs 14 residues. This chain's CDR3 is CAISASGGHYERYF. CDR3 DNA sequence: TGTGCCATCTCGGCTAGCGGGGGCCACTACGAGCGGTACTTC.